This T cell receptor (beta chain) was recovered during a study of cytomegalovirus exposure and HLA in healthy donors. Study-level information: The same platform was used for the 100 to 150 validation repertoires and the roughly 670 first-cohort repertoires, a later analysis reported.

TCRdb's table, derived via immunoSEQ multiplex PCR, lists solely in-frame clones and lacks some. This table has fewer than 400,000 clones, 88% appearing once. This receptor was identified in a man aged 25 to 40 in good health and CMV-seronegative. Specimen: PBMCs.

CDR3 loop: CASSLSSLLNTEAFF. CDR3 nucleotide sequence: TGTGCCAGCAGTTTATCCTCTCTACTGAACACTGAAGCTTTCTTT. The chain joins TRBV27 to TRBJ1-1; no clear D gene. This CDR3 has 15 residues. V was shortened by 0 bases and J by 0 bases, with 8 bases between the two germline ends. Per the germline V gene, CDR1 is MNHEY and CDR2 is SMNVEV (reference sequence).